Listed below are T cell receptor beta chains from one sample, sequenced in a study of T cell responses to AZD1222 COVID-19 vaccine. Generated by immunoSEQ multiplex PCR, the TCRdb table keeps only in-frame clones and is missing some. Among about 110,000 clones, roughly nine tenths were seen once, and the ten largest hold 3.1%. The starting material was peripheral blood, obtained on day 0 of MenACWY control vaccination. Receptors originate from an adult in good health. Each CDR3 is given with its conserved first and last residue. The D gene is left open where the match is weak. A clone size is listed for some rows: how often the clone was seen (once, few, many), or a class if it is expanded.

d_call j_call v_call clone_size cdr3_aa cdr3_nt
NA TRBJ1-4 TRBV2 NA CASSEVDFGNEKLFF TGTGCCAGCAGTGAAGTTGATTTCGGTAATGAAAAACTGTTTTTT
NA TRBJ1-1 TRBV5-1 NA CASSFEGQFTEAFF TGCGCCAGCAGCTTTGAAGGGCAGTTCACTGAAGCTTTCTTT
NA TRBJ1-6 TRBV5-1 NA CASSLVVNRYNSPLHF TGCGCCAGCAGCTTGGTCGTCAACCGATATAATTCACCCCTCCACTTT
TRBD1 TRBJ1-1 TRBV10-3 NA CAISAQGTGTTEAFF TGTGCCATCAGTGCCCAAGGGACAGGGACTACTGAAGCTTTCTTT
NA TRBJ2-7 TRBV4-1 once CASSSSRAEQYF TGCGCCAGCAGCTCCTCCAGGGCCGAGCAGTACTTC
NA TRBJ2-7 TRBV29-1 once CSVETAREWGYEQYF TGCAGCGTTGAGACGGCGCGGGAATGGGGCTACGAGCAGTACTTC
NA TRBJ1-3 TRBV6-5 NA CASREVRSGNTIYF TGTGCCAGCAGGGAGGTCCGCTCTGGAAACACCATATATTTT
TRBD1 TRBJ1-5 TRBV9 NA CASSTHDRGNQPQHF TGTGCCAGCAGCACACACGACAGGGGCAATCAGCCCCAGCATTTT
TRBD1 TRBJ2-7 TRBV11-2 once CASSPGQPEQYF TGTGCCAGCAGCCCGGGACAGCCGGAGCAGTACTTC
NA TRBJ2-5 TRBV9 NA CASSGSAAQETQYF TGTGCCAGCAGTGGGTCGGCGGCCCAAGAGACCCAGTACTTC
TRBD2 TRBJ2-7 TRBV7-2 NA CASSLVVAGEQYF TGTGCCAGCAGCTTAGTAGTAGCGGGCGAGCAGTACTTC
TRBD1 TRBJ1-2 TRBV6-4 NA CASSGTGGYGYTF TGTGCCAGCAGTGGGACAGGGGGGTATGGCTACACCTTC
TRBD1 TRBJ1-1 TRBV6-9 once CASSPGTGGTEAFF TGTGCCAGCAGTCCCGGGACAGGGGGCACTGAAGCTTTCTTT
TRBD1 TRBJ2-7 TRBV5-4 NA CASSGAMEGGSYEQYF TGTGCCAGCAGCGGGGCCATGGAAGGGGGCTCATACGAGCAGTACTTC
TRBD1 TRBJ1-5 TRBV18 NA CASSPTGGSSNQPQHF TGTGCCAGCTCACCCACAGGGGGATCGAGCAATCAGCCCCAGCATTTT
TRBD1 TRBJ2-1 TRBV29-1 NA CSVEGPAGQGSFDEQFF TGCAGCGTTGAAGGGCCTGCGGGACAGGGGAGTTTCGATGAGCAGTTCTTC
NA TRBJ1-3 TRBV7-9 NA CASSSADTRYGNTIYF TGTGCCAGCAGCTCGGCGGACACAAGGTACGGAAACACCATATATTTT
NA TRBJ1-1 TRBV6-5 NA CASRQGRVAFF TGTGCCAGCAGGCAGGGGCGGGTAGCTTTCTTT
TRBD2 TRBJ2-3 TRBV2 NA CASSVGSGGADTQYF TGTGCCAGCAGTGTGGGTAGCGGGGGGGCAGATACGCAGTATTTT
NA TRBJ1-1 TRBV5-5 once CASSPGGNTEAFF TGTGCCAGCAGCCCCGGGGGAAACACTGAAGCTTTCTTT
TRBD1 TRBJ1-6 TRBV7-2 NA CASSWGQGNSPLHF TGTGCCAGCAGCTGGGGACAGGGAAATTCACCCCTCCACTTT
NA TRBJ1-4 TRBV9 NA CASSPGHQREKLFF TGTGCCAGCAGCCCGGGACACCAGAGGGAAAAACTGTTTTTT
TRBD1 TRBJ1-1 TRBV13 few CASSTDRGRDTEAFF TGTGCCAGCAGCACGGACAGGGGGCGGGACACTGAAGCTTTCTTT
NA TRBJ2-5 TRBV11-2 once CASSLDRGAYQETQYF TGTGCCAGCAGCTTAGATCGAGGGGCGTACCAAGAGACCCAGTACTTC
NA TRBJ1-5 TRBV6-2/TRBV6-3 NA CASSYSSGGQQPQHF TGTGCCAGCAGTTACTCCTCTGGGGGACAACAGCCCCAGCATTTT
TRBD1 TRBJ1-2 TRBV28 medium-sized CASSLRGRGIYGYTF TGTGCCAGCAGTTTAAGGGGGCGGGGGATCTATGGCTACACCTTC
NA TRBJ1-2 TRBV28 NA CASSSRYGYTF TGTGCCAGCAGTTCCCGATATGGCTACACCTTC
NA TRBJ1-2 TRBV5-4 NA CASSLTGSNYGYTF TGTGCCAGCAGCTTGACAGGGAGTAACTATGGCTACACCTTC
TRBD2 TRBJ2-1 TRBV11-2 NA CAWGGSSYNEQFF TGTGCTTGGGGGGGTTCCTCCTACAATGAGCAGTTCTTC
NA TRBJ1-1 TRBV7-9 NA CASSLAMSTEAFF TGTGCCAGCAGCTTAGCGATGTCCACTGAAGCTTTCTTT
NA TRBJ1-2 TRBV19 NA CASSQTGNYGYTF TGTGCCAGTAGCCAGACAGGTAACTATGGCTACACCTTC
NA TRBJ1-1 TRBV9 NA CASSPGTGGSEAFF TGTGCCAGCAGCCCAGGGACGGGAGGGTCTGAAGCTTTCTTT
NA TRBJ2-1 TRBV11-3 once CASSLDVGHEQFF TGTGCCAGCAGCTTAGATGTAGGGCATGAGCAGTTCTTC
TRBD1 TRBJ1-4 TRBV19 NA CASTHIQGAFEKLFF TGTGCCAGTACCCACATCCAGGGGGCATTTGAAAAACTGTTTTTT
NA TRBJ1-1 TRBV6-5 NA CATKRGVWTEAFF TGTGCCACAAAGAGGGGGGTCTGGACTGAAGCTTTCTTT
TRBD2 TRBJ2-7 TRBV19 NA CASSTTGGSYEQYF TGTGCCAGTAGTACGACGGGGGGCTCCTACGAGCAGTACTTC
NA TRBJ1-4 TRBV18 NA CASHHIAEGEKLFF TGTGCCAGCCACCACATAGCCGAGGGGGAAAAACTGTTTTTT
NA TRBJ2-3 TRBV4-2 NA CASSQRYRGSTDTQYF TGTGCCAGCAGCCAAAGGTATCGGGGGAGCACAGATACGCAGTATTTT
NA TRBJ1-6 TRBV7-9 NA CASSLHGSNSPLHF TGTGCCAGCAGCTTACACGGAAGTAATTCACCCCTCCACTTT
NA TRBJ1-6 TRBV9 NA CASSASGTPYNSPLHF TGTGCCAGCAGCGCCTCCGGGACACCCTATAATTCACCCCTCCACTTT
NA TRBJ1-4 TRBV28 NA CASQRGSEKLFF TGTGCCAGTCAAAGGGGATCTGAAAAACTGTTTTTT
NA TRBJ2-5 TRBV24-1 NA CATSTRYQETQYF TGTGCCACCAGTACCAGGTACCAAGAGACCCAGTACTTC
NA TRBJ2-2 TRBV3-1/TRBV3-2 NA CASSPFGRVSTGELFF TGTGCCAGCAGCCCCTTTGGTAGGGTGAGCACCGGGGAGCTGTTTTTT